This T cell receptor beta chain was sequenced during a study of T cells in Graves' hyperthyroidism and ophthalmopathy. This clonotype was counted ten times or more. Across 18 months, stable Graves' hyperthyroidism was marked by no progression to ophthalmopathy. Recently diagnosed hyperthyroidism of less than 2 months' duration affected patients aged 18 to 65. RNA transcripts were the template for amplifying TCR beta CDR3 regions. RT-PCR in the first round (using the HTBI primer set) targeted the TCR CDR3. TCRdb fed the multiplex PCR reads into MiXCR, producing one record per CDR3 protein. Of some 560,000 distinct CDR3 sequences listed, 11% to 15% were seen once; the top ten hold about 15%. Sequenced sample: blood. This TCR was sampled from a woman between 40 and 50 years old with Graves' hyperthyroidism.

CDR3 region: CASSLLGGREGSRLGYTF. CDR3 coding DNA: TGCGCCAGCAGCTTACTCGGTGGCAGAGAGGGATCTCGTTTGGGCTACACCTTC. The chain uses TRBV5-1 and TRBJ1-2; D not resolved. The CDR3 length is 18 residues. V lost 2 bases and J 8 bases, leaving 28 bases between the germline ends. CDR1 is SGHRS, CDR2 YFSETQ, per germline.